This entry describes one T cell receptor (beta chain). Its target antigen remains unknown. There are no base qualities to consult, and no much larger clone falls within one base. V and J lose 4 bases and 3 bases, and a span of 13 bases separates them. The germline V gene gives CDR1 as SGHRS and CDR2 as YFSETQ. The CDR3 has 14 amino acids, counting the end cysteine and phenylalanine. Of all the DNA, just the CDR3 is kept, 42 bases in frame from base 1. The data stem from a study of cytomegalovirus exposure and HLA in healthy donors (dated by TCRdb to the late 2010s). Turning to the overall study: An earlier analysis of fewer than 750 of the donors reported about 280 Gb of sequence data and about 120 million unique TCR beta sequences obtained from around 180 million T cells. About 280 gigabases of sequencing data and around 85 million unique TCR sequences made up an early release that covered about 640 HLA-typed donors. Of the 398 genotyped donors, around 81% fell in the genetic ancestry cluster associated with self-reported Caucasian donors. The study aimed to test whether cataloging public T cell receptors could reveal signatures of past pathogen exposure. Using immunosequencing, the study profiled T cell repertoires from 550 to 750 subjects and related those repertoires to cytomegalovirus serostatus. A separate validation cohort of 100 to 150 different subjects was used in addition to the roughly 720-subject first cohort. High-throughput TCR immunosequencing, statistical association of individual TCRs with disease status, and machine learning were combined to predict cytomegalovirus infection status. A later analysis re-analyzed previously published TCR beta repertoires from 550 to 700 donors and added high-resolution HLA genotyping to study TCR occurrence patterns. In the later analysis, no new phenotypic data were used to find candidate immune exposures; instead, reliance was placed on TCR beta sequences and their occurrence across donors. An earlier analysis of approximately 500 of the donors applied high-throughput TCR beta sequencing to assess whether each TCR beta V gene segment acted as functional or pseudogenic. Donor age, sex, ethnicity and CMV serostatus were compiled together with the repertoire data. A later genetic analysis used genome-wide SNP genotypes for about 60% of the roughly 670 donors, treating that subset as a discovery cohort. Every repertoire in the discovery cohort had been generated on one and the same sequencing platform. HLA typing covered class I and class II loci at four-digit resolution. Typing coverage differed by locus: A, B, C, DRB1 and DQB1 were typed in roughly 620-630 donors, DQA1 in 500 to 550, DPA1 in some 610, and DPB1 in roughly 450. Several DR-DQ haplotypes were handled as single units for association and clustering, since linkage in the cohort was strong. On average, 235,054 unique TCR beta nucleotide sequences were sequenced per donor among some 430 genotyped donors of the cohort, with about 19% of those sequences being non-productive.

Overall study outcomes, separate from this receptor: Sequencing depth was assumed to be roughly uniform across donors in the presence/absence analyses, though that assumption may not hold. Most CMV-associated TCR beta chains appeared to be HLA-restricted in a later analysis, and the HLA associations seemed to be driven largely by CMV exposure. A further reported finding was that TCR beta sequences accurately predicted the HLA-A and HLA-B alleles for most subjects in the first cohort. The classifier was reported to diagnose cytomegalovirus status with high specificity and sensitivity in both the original cohort and the validation cohort. Several of the top co-occurrence clusters appeared to be linked to parvovirus B19, influenza, CMV and Epstein-Barr virus, according to a later analysis. For the cohort, immune exposure information was limited to CMV serostatus. In vitro tests confirmed that three of the cytomegalovirus-associated TCR beta chains recognize cytomegalovirus antigens. It was suggested by the authors that the approach could potentially be generalized to other disease states and immunological phenotypes. Broadly in line with IMGT annotations, most TCR beta V segments showed up in productive rearrangements about 87% or about 30% of the time in an earlier analysis of about 500 of the donors. Correlated functional status among segregating V segments might be attributable to linkage disequilibrium, but an unknown experimental factor could not be ruled out. According to a later analysis, TCR association rates differed among HLA loci, with DRB1 alleles showing the most associated TCRs and HLA-C alleles showing the fewest. In a later analysis, some 17,000 TCR beta sequences were associated with specific HLA alleles at a false discovery rate of 0.05. Strong co-occurrence of HLA alleles, especially DR and DQ, made assigning TCR associations to individual alleles difficult. HLA typing was unavailable for some donors at each locus, so association tests used only the typed subset. Most TCR sequences were observed very rarely across donors, whereas some public TCRs were present in many individuals. According to a later genetic analysis, donors in an Asian-associated ancestry cluster had fewer N-insertions in productive TCRs than the approximately 670-donor mean. In the study, around 150 TCR beta chains were listed as associated with cytomegalovirus. In a later analysis, HLA-associated TCR beta chains showed more clonal expansion and lower generation probabilities than non-associated chains that were equally common. The cohort was sequenced for TCR beta chains only, and without alpha or paired-chain data the features that could be detected were limited. In a later genetic analysis, a missense DCLRE1C variant was associated with V-gene and J-gene trimming of TCR beta chains, and the association was replicated in an independent cohort. The earlier analysis of approximately 590 of the donors excluded 15 to 20 rarely observed V segments, including chromosome 9 orphons, because counts were too low. Some IMGT-functional V segments, including TRBV6-2 and TRBV6-3, could not be distinguished by the 87-base-pair reads and were therefore excluded. A cluster of highly shared sequence variants was judged likely to represent a technical artifact of the sequencing pipeline.

In total, roughly 670 healthy bone marrow donors made up the cohort. All cohort members were sampled while nominally healthy, although unrecorded immune exposures were likely present. The donor tested CMV seropositive, placing the donor among the 290 or so seropositive members of the cohort. A peripheral blood sample was provided by each donor, and peripheral blood mononuclear cells were used for TCR beta sequencing. Genomic DNA extraction from the blood cell samples was performed with the Qiagen DNeasy Blood Extraction Kit. Library generation was performed with the immunoSEQ multiplex PCR assay. The multiplex PCR relied on a mix of 60 forward primers for TCR Vbeta segments and 13 reverse primers for TCR Jbeta segments. The CDR3 region of rearranged TCR beta genes was amplified from genomic DNA with a multiplex PCR assay. Amplified TCR beta libraries were sequenced as 87-base-pair reads on the Illumina HiSeq System. The study's processing was this. A later analysis tallied roughly 80 million unique TCR beta chains across the approximately 670 repertoires, and about 12 million of those chains were shared by two or more donors. A nearest-neighbor algorithm error-corrected the raw reads and collapsed the reads into unique sequences, merging closely related sequences to remove PCR and sequencing errors. Alignment of CDR3 sequences to IMGT reference sequences was used to assign V, D and J gene segments. Each retained sequence needed at least a six-nucleotide match to both a V gene segment and a J gene segment. Rearrangements were called productive when the CDR3 lacked stop codons and stayed in frame with V and J; all others were non-productive. Following IMGT convention, CDR3 was defined as the stretch from the second conserved V-encoded cysteine up to the conserved J-encoded phenylalanine. The earlier analysis of about 610 of the donors excluded sequences that lacked an unambiguous match to a single V gene segment. In an earlier analysis of 587 of the donors, V segments were called functional above 56.7% productive rearrangements and were called segregating when the between-donor standard deviation exceeded 5%. To diagnose cytomegalovirus status from the catalog of TCR beta chain sequences, a statistical classification framework was built. In a later analysis, TCR nucleotide sequences were compared against IMGT/GENE-DB human TR gene sequences so that V and J genes could be assigned. Using the TCRdist pipeline, a later analysis assigned CDR3 sequences along with most-parsimonious VDJ recombination scenarios. A later analysis defined each TCR beta chain by its CDR3 amino acid sequence plus V-gene family, and excluded reads lacking a unique V-gene family. To address suspected cross-contamination and a sequencing artifact, a later analysis removed around 590 highly shared, low-generation-probability nucleotide sequences. In a later analysis, a clonal expansion index for each public chain was calculated from normalized within-repertoire ranks of inferred template counts. A later analysis computed generation probabilities with a VDJ recombination model fitted to out-of-frame rearrangements, and checked the results against IGoR. In a later analysis, hypergeometric tests were used to score TCR-TCR, TCR-HLA and TCR-CMV co-occurrence, with a repertoire-size bias correction applied to TCR pairs. In a later analysis, false discovery rates were estimated by permuting HLA or CMV assignments 20 times. A later analysis grouped co-occurring TCRs with DBSCAN, adding TCRdist sequence similarity when clustering within HLA-allele-positive subsets. Repertoires with fewer than 30,000 or more than 120,000 public chains were left out of co-occurrence clustering, as were several repertoires with anomalous nucleotide sharing. What TCRdb holds here is the immuneACCESS table cut down to in-frame rearrangements. Part of the clones is not present; checked against another copy, under half of the missing clones reflect an unresolved V gene, and the others are unexplained. The V and J calls and clone size were taken over from that table, and D and trimming were inferred from the DNA. Across this sample there are approximately 120,000 clones, with 76% seen only once. In total, the top ten clones hold around 12% of the sample.

The sample was PBMCs. The clonotype was recovered from a woman in her thirties or forties in good health and CMV-seropositive. The V and J genes are TRBV5-1 and TRBJ1-2; too little of a D gene remains to name it. DNA sequence: TGCGCCAGCAGCCACGCCAGGTTCGACTATGGCTACACCTTC. Its translation is CASSHARFDYGYTF.